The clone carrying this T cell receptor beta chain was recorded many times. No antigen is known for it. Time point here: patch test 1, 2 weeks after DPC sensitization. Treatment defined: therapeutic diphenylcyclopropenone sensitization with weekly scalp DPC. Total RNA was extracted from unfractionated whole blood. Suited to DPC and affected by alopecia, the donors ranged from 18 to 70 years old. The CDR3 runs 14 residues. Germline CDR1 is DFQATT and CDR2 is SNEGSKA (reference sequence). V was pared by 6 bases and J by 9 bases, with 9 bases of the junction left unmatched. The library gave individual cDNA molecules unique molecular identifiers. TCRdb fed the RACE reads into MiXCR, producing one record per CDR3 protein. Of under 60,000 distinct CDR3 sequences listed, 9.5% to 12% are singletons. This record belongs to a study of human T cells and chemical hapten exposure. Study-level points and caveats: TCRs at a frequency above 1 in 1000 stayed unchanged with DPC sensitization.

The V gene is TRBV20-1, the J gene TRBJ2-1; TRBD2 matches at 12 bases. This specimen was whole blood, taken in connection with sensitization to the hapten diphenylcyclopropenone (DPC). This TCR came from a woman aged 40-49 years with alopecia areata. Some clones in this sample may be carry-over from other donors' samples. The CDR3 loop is CSAARLAGEGEQFF. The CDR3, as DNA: TGCAGTGCAGCCAGACTAGCGGGAGAAGGTGAGCAGTTCTTC.